This T cell receptor (beta chain) was identified in a study of T cells in Graves' hyperthyroidism and ophthalmopathy. The CDR3 runs to 14 residues. Trimming removed 3 bases at V and 1 base at J, with 7 bases between. Germline V gene sequence: CDR1 LGHNA, CDR2 YSLEER. Researchers amplified the TCR beta CDR3 regions from RNA transcripts. When the TCR CDR3 underwent first-round RT-PCR, the HTBI primer set was used. TCRdb used MiXCR to reprocess the multiplex PCR reads, holding one entry per CDR3 protein. Of around 300,000 distinct CDR3 sequences listed, 13% are singletons. The sample comprised blood. The clonotype originates from a woman aged 30 to 39 with Graves' hyperthyroidism that later progressed to Graves' ophthalmopathy. The V gene is TRBV4-3, the J gene TRBJ1-5; D is ambiguous. The CDR3 is CASSHLGSNQPQHF. The CDR3 nucleotides are TGCGCCAGCAGCCACTTAGGGAGCAATCAGCCCCAGCATTTT.